Listed below are T cell receptor beta chains from one sample, sequenced in a study of control samples from healthy donors and cancer patients. The assay was immunoSEQ multiplex PCR, and TCRdb's table has in-frame clones only and misses some. The data hold around 86,000 clones, with roughly 90% observed a single time. Sequenced material: PBMCs. These receptors all come from a woman aged 55-75 years with head and neck cancer. Each CDR3 is given with its conserved first and last residue. D genes are given only for firm matches. Expanded clones are given a class, and other clones once, few, many or no size at all.

J,D,size,V,CDR3,DNA
TRBJ2-1,TRBD1,once,TRBV10-3,CAIRAGTGALDSYNEQFF,TGTGCCATCAGGGCCGGGACAGGGGCTCTCGACTCCTACAATGAGCAGTTCTTC
TRBJ1-4,TRBD1,NA,TRBV4-1,CASSQGTGAGKLFF,TGCGCCAGCAGCCAAGGGACAGGGGCTGGCAAACTGTTTTTT
TRBJ1-5,TRBD1,NA,TRBV29-1,CSANKVTGVGVFDQPQHF,TGCAGCGCCAACAAAGTTACAGGGGTAGGAGTGTTTGATCAGCCCCAGCATTTT
TRBJ1-2,TRBD1,NA,TRBV27,CASRRTGEANGYTF,TGTGCCAGCAGACGAACAGGGGAGGCAAATGGCTACACCTTC
TRBJ2-2,TRBD1,NA,TRBV10-3,CAISEGQVESELFF,TGTGCCATCAGTGAGGGACAGGTCGAATCGGAGCTGTTTTTT
TRBJ1-5,NA,NA,TRBV19,CASRSVQGSNQPQHF,TGTGCCAGTAGGAGCGTCCAGGGGAGCAATCAGCCCCAGCATTTT
TRBJ2-7,NA,NA,TRBV5-6,CASSSHNYEQYF,TGTGCCAGCAGCTCACACAACTACGAGCAGTACTTC
TRBJ1-5,NA,NA,TRBV19,CASSLILDGSNQPQHF,TGTGCCAGTAGTTTAATACTGGACGGTAGCAATCAGCCCCAGCATTTT
TRBJ2-7,NA,NA,TRBV10-3,CAISEGGLASGNEQYF,TGTGCCATCAGTGAAGGAGGTCTAGCGAGTGGTAACGAGCAGTACTTC
TRBJ1-4,TRBD1,NA,TRBV11-2,CASSRGQAIISTNEKLFF,TGTGCCAGCAGCCGGGGACAGGCAATTATATCAACTAATGAAAAACTGTTTTTT
TRBJ1-6,TRBD1,NA,TRBV5-1,CASSLGQGTPAYNSPLHF,TGCGCCAGCAGCTTGGGACAGGGTACCCCCGCCTATAATTCACCCCTCCACTTT
TRBJ2-1,NA,NA,TRBV6-1,CASSEAEGGGRSNEQFF,TGTGCCAGCAGTGAAGCGGAGGGGGGCGGCCGTTCCAATGAGCAGTTCTTC
TRBJ2-7,TRBD2,NA,TRBV6-5,CASSFGREAFEQYF,TGTGCCAGCAGTTTCGGGCGGGAGGCCTTCGAGCAGTACTTC
TRBJ1-3,NA,NA,TRBV7-9,CASSLLQIGNTIYF,TGTGCCAGCAGCTTATTACAGATTGGAAACACCATATATTTT
TRBJ2-7,NA,NA,TRBV24-1,CATSDSTRYEQYF,TGTGCCACCAGTGATAGCACCAGGTACGAGCAGTACTTC
TRBJ2-1,NA,NA,TRBV5-1,CASSWGEAEQFF,TGCGCCAGCAGCTGGGGGGAGGCTGAGCAGTTCTTC
TRBJ2-4,NA,NA,TRBV18,CASSPRALAKNIQYF,TGTGCCAGCTCACCCCGGGCTCTAGCCAAAAACATTCAGTACTTC
TRBJ2-7,NA,NA,TRBV4-3,CASSQGTGRYEQYF,TGCGCCAGCAGCCAAGGTACAGGGAGGTACGAGCAGTACTTC
TRBJ2-2,NA,NA,TRBV28,CASRRDTGGELFF,TGTGCCAGCAGAAGGGACACGGGCGGGGAGCTGTTTTTT
TRBJ2-3,NA,NA,TRBV19,CASSITGNTDTQYF,TGTGCCAGTAGTATAACTGGGAACACAGATACGCAGTATTTT
TRBJ2-7,NA,NA,TRBV19,CASSMTAGSYEQYF,TGTGCCAGTAGTATGACGGCGGGATCCTACGAGCAGTACTTC
TRBJ1-1,NA,NA,TRBV14,CASSQDSASMNTEAFF,TGTGCCAGCAGCCAAGATTCAGCTAGTATGAACACTGAAGCTTTCTTT
TRBJ2-2,TRBD2,NA,TRBV19,CASSSGRAGELFF,TGTGCCAGTAGCAGCGGGAGGGCCGGGGAGCTGTTTTTT
TRBJ2-5,NA,NA,TRBV5-6,CASSRNLQETQYF,TGTGCCAGCAGCCGAAACTTACAAGAGACCCAGTACTTC
TRBJ2-1,NA,NA,TRBV19,CASSKDNYLTYNEQFF,TGTGCCAGTAGTAAAGACAACTACCTCACCTACAATGAGCAGTTCTTC
TRBJ2-3,NA,NA,TRBV6-4,CASSDGDSSTDTQYF,TGTGCCAGCAGTGACGGCGACTCCTCGACAGATACGCAGTATTTT
TRBJ1-1,NA,NA,TRBV5-1,CASSWGQANTEAFF,TGCGCCAGCAGCTGGGGCCAGGCCAACACTGAAGCTTTCTTT
TRBJ2-1,NA,NA,TRBV7-9,CASSRGGSSYNEQFF,TGTGCCAGCAGCCGTGGGGGGTCTTCCTACAATGAGCAGTTCTTC
TRBJ2-7,NA,once,TRBV14,CASSQAGVEGYEQYF,TGTGCCAGCAGCCAAGCTGGGGTTGAAGGGTACGAGCAGTACTTC
TRBJ2-2,TRBD2,NA,TRBV28,CAMRSGGPTGELFF,TGTGCCATGCGCTCGGGAGGACCCACCGGGGAGCTGTTTTTT
TRBJ1-1,NA,NA,TRBV6-5,CASSRNREEAFF,TGTGCCAGCAGCCGAAACAGGGAAGAAGCTTTCTTT
TRBJ2-7,TRBD1,NA,TRBV5-5,CASSGTGTVDEQYF,TGTGCCAGCAGCGGAACCGGGACAGTTGACGAGCAGTACTTC
TRBJ2-6,NA,NA,TRBV6-5,CASSLASVGANVLTF,TGTGCCAGCAGTTTGGCTAGCGTCGGGGCCAACGTCCTGACTTTC
TRBJ2-1,NA,once,TRBV11-3,CASSQLMGAPEQFF,TGTGCCAGCAGCCAATTAATGGGGGCCCCTGAGCAGTTCTTC
TRBJ2-3,NA,NA,TRBV6-5,CASSCPPDRYTDTQYF,TGTGCCAGCAGTTGCCCCCCCGACAGATACACAGATACGCAGTATTTT
TRBJ1-6,NA,NA,TRBV30,CAWRRIGDNSPLHF,TGTGCCTGGAGACGCATCGGGGATAATTCACCCCTCCACTTT
TRBJ2-3,NA,NA,TRBV9,CASSGADTQYF,TGTGCCAGCAGCGGCGCAGATACGCAGTATTTT
TRBJ1-3,NA,NA,TRBV6-5,CASSYSRSSSGNTIYF,TGTGCCAGCAGTTACTCGAGGAGCAGTTCTGGAAACACCATATATTTT
TRBJ2-7,TRBD1,NA,TRBV5-5,CASSLGFSGTGIYEQYF,TGTGCCAGCAGCTTGGGATTCTCCGGGACAGGGATCTACGAGCAGTACTTC
TRBJ2-6,NA,NA,TRBV18,CASSPLRVSGANVLTF,TGTGCCAGCTCACCACTCCGGGTCTCTGGGGCCAACGTCCTGACTTTC